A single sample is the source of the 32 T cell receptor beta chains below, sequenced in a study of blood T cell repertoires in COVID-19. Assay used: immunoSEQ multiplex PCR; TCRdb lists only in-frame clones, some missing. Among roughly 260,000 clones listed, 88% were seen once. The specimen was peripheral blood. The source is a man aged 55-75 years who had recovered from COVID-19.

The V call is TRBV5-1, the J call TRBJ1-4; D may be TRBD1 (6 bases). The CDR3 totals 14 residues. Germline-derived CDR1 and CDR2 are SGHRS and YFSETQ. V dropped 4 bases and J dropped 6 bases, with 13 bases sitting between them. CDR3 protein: CASSLPGVDEKLFF. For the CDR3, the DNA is TGCGCCAGCAGCCTCCCAGGGGTTGATGAAAAACTGTTTTTT.

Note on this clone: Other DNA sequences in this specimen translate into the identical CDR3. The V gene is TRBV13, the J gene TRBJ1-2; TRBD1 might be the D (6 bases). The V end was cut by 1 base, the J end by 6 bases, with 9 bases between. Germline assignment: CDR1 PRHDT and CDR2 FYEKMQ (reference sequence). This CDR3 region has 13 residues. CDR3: CASSLEGGDGYTF. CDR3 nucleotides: TGTGCCAGCAGCTTAGAAGGGGGTGATGGCTACACCTTC.

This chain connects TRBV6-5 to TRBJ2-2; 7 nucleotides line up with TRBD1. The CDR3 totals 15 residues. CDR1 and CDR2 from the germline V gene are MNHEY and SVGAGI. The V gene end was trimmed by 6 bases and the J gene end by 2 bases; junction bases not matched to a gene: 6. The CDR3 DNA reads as TGTGCCAGCAGATCCGACAGGGCCAACACCGGGGAGCTGTTTTTT. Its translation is CASRSDRANTGELFF.

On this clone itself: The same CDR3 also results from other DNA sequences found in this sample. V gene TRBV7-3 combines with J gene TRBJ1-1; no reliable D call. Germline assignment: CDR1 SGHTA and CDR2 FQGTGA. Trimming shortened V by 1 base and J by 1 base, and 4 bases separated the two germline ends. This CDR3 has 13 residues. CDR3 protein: CASSLSQNTEAFF. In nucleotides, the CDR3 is TGTGCCAGCAGCTTAAGTCAGAACACTGAAGCTTTCTTT.

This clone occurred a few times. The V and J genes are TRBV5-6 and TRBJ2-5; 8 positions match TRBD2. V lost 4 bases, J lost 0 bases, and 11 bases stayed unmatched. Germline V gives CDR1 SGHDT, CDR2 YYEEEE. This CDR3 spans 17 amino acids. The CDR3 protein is CASSISSGGEYQETQYF. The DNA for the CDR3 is TGTGCCAGCAGCATATCAAGCGGGGGAGAGTACCAAGAGACCCAGTACTTC. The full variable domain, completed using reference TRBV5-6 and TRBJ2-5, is DAGVTQSPTHLIKTRGQQVTLRCSPKSGHDTVSWYQQALGQGPQFIFQYYEEEERQRGNFPDRFSGHQFPNYSSELNVNALLLGDSALYLCASSISSGGEYQETQYFGPGTRLLVL.

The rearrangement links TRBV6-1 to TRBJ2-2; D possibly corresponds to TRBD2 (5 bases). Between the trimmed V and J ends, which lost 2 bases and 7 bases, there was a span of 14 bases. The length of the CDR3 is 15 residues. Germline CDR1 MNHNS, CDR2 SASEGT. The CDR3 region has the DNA TGTGCCAGCAGTGAATTCGGGGTTGAGAACGGGGAGCTGTTTTTT. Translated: CASSEFGVENGELFF.

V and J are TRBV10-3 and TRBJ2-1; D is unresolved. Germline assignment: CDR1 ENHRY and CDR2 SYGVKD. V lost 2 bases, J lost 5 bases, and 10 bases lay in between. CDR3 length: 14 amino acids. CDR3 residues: CAISEGSINNEQFF. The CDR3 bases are TGTGCCATCAGTGAGGGCAGTATTAACAATGAGCAGTTCTTC.

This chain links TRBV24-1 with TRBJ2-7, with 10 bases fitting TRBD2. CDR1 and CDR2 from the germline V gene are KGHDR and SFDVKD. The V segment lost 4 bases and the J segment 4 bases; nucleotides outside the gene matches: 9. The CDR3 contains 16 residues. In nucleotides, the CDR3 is TGTGCCACCAGTGACCAACCCTCTAGCGGGGGTTACGAGCAGTACTTC. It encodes CATSDQPSSGGYEQYF.

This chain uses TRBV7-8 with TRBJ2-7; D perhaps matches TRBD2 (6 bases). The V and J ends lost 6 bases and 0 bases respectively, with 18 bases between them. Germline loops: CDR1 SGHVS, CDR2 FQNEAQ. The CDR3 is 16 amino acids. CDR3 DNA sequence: TGTGCCAGCAGAGAGGATCTAGCGCCAAGCTCCTACGAGCAGTACTTC. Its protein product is CASREDLAPSSYEQYF.

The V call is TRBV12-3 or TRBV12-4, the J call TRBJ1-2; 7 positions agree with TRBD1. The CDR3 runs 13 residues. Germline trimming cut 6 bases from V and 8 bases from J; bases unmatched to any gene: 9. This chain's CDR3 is CASSPGTDSGYTF. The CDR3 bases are TGTGCCAGCAGCCCCGGGACAGATTCCGGCTACACCTTC.

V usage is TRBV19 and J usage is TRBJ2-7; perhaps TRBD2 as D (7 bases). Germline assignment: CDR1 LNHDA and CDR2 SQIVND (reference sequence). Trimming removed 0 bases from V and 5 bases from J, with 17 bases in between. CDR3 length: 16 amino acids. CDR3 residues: CASSIDGGAPYDEQYF. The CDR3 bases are TGTGCCAGTAGTATAGATGGGGGGGCCCCGTACGACGAGCAGTACTTC.

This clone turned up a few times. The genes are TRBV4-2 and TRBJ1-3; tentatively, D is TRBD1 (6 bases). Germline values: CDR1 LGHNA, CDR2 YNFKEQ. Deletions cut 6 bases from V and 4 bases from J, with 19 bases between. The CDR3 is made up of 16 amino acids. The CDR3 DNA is TGTGCCAGCAGTTACGGTGCCGGGACATCAGGAAACACCATATATTTT. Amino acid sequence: CASSYGAGTSGNTIYF.

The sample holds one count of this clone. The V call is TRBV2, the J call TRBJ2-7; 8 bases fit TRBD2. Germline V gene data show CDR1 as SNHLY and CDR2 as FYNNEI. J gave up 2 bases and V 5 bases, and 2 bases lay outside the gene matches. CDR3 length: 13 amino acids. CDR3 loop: CASSKLAAYEQYF. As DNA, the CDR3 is TGTGCCAGCAGTAAACTAGCGGCCTACGAGCAGTACTTC.

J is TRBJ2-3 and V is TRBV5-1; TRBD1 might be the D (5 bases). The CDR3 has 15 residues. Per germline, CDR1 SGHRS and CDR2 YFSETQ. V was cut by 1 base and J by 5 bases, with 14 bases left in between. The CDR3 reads CASSLPQVVGDTQYF. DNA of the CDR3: TGCGCCAGCAGCTTGCCACAGGTGGTAGGAGATACGCAGTATTTT.

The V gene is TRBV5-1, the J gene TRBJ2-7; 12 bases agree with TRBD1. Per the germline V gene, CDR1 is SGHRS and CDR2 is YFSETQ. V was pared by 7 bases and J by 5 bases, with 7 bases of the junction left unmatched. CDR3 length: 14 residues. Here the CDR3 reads CASHTGTGGDEQYF. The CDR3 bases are TGCGCCAGCCACACCGGGACAGGGGGCGACGAGCAGTACTTC.

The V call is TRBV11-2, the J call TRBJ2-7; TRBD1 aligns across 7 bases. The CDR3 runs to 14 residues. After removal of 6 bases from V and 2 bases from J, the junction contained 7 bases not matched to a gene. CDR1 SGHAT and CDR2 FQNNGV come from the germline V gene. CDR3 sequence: CASSQDRAAYEQYF. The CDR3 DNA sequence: TGTGCCAGCAGTCAAGACAGGGCAGCCTACGAGCAGTACTTC. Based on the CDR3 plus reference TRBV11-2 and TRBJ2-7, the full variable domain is EAGVAQSPRYKIIEKRQSVAFWCNPISGHATLYWYQQILGQGPKLLIQFQNNGVVDDSQLPKDRFSAERLKGVDSTLKIQPAKLEDSAVYLCASSQDRAAYEQYFGPGTRLTVT.

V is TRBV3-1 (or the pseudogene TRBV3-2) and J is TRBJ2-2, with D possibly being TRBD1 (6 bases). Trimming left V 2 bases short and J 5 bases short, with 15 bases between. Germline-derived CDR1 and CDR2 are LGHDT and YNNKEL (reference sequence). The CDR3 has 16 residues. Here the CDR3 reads CASSQFRTAVTGELFF. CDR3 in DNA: TGTGCCAGCAGCCAATTTCGGACAGCTGTTACCGGGGAGCTGTTTTTT.

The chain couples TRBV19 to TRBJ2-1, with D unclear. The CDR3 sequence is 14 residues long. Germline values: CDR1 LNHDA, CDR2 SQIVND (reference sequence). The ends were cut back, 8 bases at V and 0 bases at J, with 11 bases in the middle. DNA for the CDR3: TGTGCCAGTTCGACATTAGGCTCCTACAATGAGCAGTTCTTC. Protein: CASSTLGSYNEQFF.

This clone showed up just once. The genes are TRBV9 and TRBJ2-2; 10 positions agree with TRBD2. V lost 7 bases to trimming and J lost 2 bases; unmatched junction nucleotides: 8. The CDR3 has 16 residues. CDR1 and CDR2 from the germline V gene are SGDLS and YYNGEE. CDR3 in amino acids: CASAIAGGPNTGELFF. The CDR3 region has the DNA TGTGCCAGCGCGATAGCGGGGGGCCCTAACACCGGGGAGCTGTTTTTT.

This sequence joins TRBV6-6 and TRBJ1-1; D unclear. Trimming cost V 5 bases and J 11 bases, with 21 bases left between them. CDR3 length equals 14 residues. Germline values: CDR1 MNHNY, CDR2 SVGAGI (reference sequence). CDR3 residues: CASSPRTAGSGAFF. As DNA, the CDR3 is TGTGCCAGCAGTCCGCGGACGGCGGGCAGTGGTGCTTTCTTT.

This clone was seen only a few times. CDR3 sequence reads: CASSLQTPGTDTQYF. In DNA form, the CDR3 reads TGTGCCAGCAGCCTACAGACGCCGGGCACAGATACGCAGTATTTT. This chain joins TRBV14 and TRBJ2-3; D remains ambiguous. V was pared by 4 bases and J by 1 base, with 12 bases between. The CDR3 totals 15 residues. The V gene's germline CDR1 is SGHDN and CDR2 FVKESK.

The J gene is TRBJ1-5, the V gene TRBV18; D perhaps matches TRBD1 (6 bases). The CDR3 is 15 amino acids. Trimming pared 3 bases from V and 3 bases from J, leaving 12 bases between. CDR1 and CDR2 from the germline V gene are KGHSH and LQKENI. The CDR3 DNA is TGTGCCAGCTCACCCACAGGGTTAGACAATCAGCCCCAGCATTTT. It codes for CASSPTGLDNQPQHF.

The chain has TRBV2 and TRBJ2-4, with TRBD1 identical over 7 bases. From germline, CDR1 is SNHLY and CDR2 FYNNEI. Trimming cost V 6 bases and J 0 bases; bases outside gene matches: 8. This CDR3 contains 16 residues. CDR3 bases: TGTGCCAGCAGAATACAGGGGAATCTAGCCAAAAACATTCAGTACTTC. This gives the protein CASRIQGNLAKNIQYF.

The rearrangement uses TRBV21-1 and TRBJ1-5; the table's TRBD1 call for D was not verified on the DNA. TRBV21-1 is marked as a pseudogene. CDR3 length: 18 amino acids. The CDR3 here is CASSKRLDRARINQPQHF. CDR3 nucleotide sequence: TGTGCCAGCAGCAAACGACTCGACAGGGCCAGAATCAATCAGCCCCAGCATTTT.

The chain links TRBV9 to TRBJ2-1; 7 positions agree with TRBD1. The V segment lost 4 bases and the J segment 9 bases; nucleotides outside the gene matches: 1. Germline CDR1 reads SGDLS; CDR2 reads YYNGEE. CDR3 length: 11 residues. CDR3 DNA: TGTGCCAGCAGCCCAGGGGGTGAGCAGTTCTTC. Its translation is CASSPGGEQFF.

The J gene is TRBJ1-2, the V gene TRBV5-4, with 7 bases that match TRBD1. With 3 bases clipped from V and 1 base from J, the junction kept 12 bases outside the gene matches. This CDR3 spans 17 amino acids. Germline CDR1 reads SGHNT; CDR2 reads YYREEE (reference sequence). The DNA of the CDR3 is TGTGCCAGCAGCTCTACCCGGGCAGGGGGTGATAACTATGGCTACACCTTC. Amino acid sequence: CASSSTRAGGDNYGYTF.

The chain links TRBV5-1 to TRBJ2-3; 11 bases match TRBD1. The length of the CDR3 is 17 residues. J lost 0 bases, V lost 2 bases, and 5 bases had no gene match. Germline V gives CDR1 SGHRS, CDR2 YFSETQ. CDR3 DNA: TGCGCCAGCAGCTTAGCCGGGACAGGGGGTAGCACAGATACGCAGTATTTT. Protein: CASSLAGTGGSTDTQYF.

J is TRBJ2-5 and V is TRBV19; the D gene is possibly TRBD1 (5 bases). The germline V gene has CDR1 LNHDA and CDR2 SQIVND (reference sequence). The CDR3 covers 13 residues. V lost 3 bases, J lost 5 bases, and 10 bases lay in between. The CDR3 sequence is CASSISRVETQYF. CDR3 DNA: TGTGCCAGTAGTATCTCCAGGGTCGAGACCCAGTACTTC.

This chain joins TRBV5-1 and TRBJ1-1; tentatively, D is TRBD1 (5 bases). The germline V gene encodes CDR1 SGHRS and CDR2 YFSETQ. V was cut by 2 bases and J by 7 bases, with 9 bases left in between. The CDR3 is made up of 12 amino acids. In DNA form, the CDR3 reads TGCGCCAGCAGCTTTAGGGGTGGTGAAGCTTTCTTT. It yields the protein CASSFRGGEAFF.

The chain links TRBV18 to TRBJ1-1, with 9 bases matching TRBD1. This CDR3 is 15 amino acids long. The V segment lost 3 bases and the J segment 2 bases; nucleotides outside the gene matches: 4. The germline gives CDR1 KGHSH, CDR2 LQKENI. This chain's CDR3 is CASSPRTGANTEAFF. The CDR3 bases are TGTGCCAGCTCACCCCGGACAGGGGCTAACACTGAAGCTTTCTTT.

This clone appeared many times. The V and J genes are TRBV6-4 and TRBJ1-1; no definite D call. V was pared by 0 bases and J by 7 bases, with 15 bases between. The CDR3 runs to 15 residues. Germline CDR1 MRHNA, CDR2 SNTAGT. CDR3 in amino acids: CASSDSLGGSGEAFF. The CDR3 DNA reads TGTGCCAGCAGTGACTCCTTGGGTGGGTCGGGTGAAGCTTTCTTT.

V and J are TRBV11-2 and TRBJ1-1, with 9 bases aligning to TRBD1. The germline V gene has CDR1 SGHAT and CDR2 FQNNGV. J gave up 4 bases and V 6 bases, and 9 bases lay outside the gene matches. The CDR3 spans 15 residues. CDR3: CASRHPQGAVTEAFF. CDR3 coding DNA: TGTGCCAGCAGACATCCACAGGGGGCTGTCACTGAAGCTTTCTTT.